This T cell receptor beta chain derives from a study of memory CD4+ T cells and cytomegalovirus serostatus. From germline, CDR1 is ENHRY and CDR2 SYGVKD. Trimming removed 4 bases from V and 3 bases from J; junction bases left unmatched: 1. The CDR3 has 14 residues. As for this clone: What it binds is unknown.

Original data processing: After removing out-of-frame reads, around 2.2 million distinct TCRbeta sequences remained. Profiled with immunoSEQ multiplex PCR; TCRdb holds only in-frame clones, not every one. The V and J calls and clone size come from that table; D and trimming were worked out from the DNA. This sample has over 40,000 clones, with approximately 84% found just once. General study points: About 40% of the roughly 160 known CMV-associated TCRbeta sequences appeared in CD4+ memory.

The sort gate was single viable CD3+CD4+CD8-CD45RO+ cells for memory CD4+ T cells. After thawing, CD4+ T cells were positively selected. The specimen sequenced was memory CD4+ T cells from blood. The source is an adult in good health and CMV-seronegative. This sequence joins TRBV10-3 and TRBJ2-5; 11 positions agree with TRBD2. The CDR3 spells CAISVAGGKETQYF. The CDR3 nucleotides are TGTGCCATCAGTGTAGCGGGGGGGAAAGAGACCCAGTACTTC.